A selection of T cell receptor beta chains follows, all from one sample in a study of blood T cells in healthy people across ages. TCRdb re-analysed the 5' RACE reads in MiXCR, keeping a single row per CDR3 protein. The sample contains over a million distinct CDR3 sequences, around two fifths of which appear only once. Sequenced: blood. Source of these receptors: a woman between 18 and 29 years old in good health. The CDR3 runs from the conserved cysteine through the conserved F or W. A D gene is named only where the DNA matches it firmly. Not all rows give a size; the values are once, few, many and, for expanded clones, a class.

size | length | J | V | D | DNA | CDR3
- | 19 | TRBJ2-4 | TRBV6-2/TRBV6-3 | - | TGTGCCAGCAGTTACCCCCGACAGGTGGGGATTCTAGCCAAAAACATTCAGTACTTC | CASSYPRQVGILAKNIQYF
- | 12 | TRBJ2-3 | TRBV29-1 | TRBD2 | TGCAGCGGACTAGCGGGGTCAGATACGCAGTATTTT | CSGLAGSDTQYF
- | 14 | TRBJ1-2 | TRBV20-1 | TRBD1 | TGCAGTGCTAGGGGGGGACAGGCCAACTATGGCTACACCTTC | CSARGGQANYGYTF
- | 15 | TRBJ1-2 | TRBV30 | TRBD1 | TGTGCCTGGACTTATTGGGCAGGGGGGAACTATGGCTACACCTTC | CAWTYWAGGNYGYTF
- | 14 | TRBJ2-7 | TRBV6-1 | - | TGTGCCAGCAGTGAAGTTTTGGGTGCGGACGAGCAGTACTTC | CASSEVLGADEQYF
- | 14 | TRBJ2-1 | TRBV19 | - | TGTGCCAGTAGTTGCAGGGGTAAAGACAGTGAGCAGTTCTTC | CASSCRGKDSEQFF
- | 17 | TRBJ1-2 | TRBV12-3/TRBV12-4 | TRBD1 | TGTGCCAGCAGTGTCGGGACAGCGAGTTTCCCTAACTATGGCTACACCTTC | CASSVGTASFPNYGYTF
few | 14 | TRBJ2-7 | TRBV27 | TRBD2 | TGTGCCAGCAGTTATTACAGCGGGAGCTACGAGCAGTACTTC | CASSYYSGSYEQYF
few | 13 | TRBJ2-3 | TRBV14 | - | TGTGCCAGCAGCCACGACTGGACAGATACGCAGTATTTT | CASSHDWTDTQYF
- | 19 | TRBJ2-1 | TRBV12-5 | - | TGTGCTGGTGGTTTGGTACTGGGCAGGGTGGCAGGAGGGAACAATGAGCAGTTCTTC | CAGGLVLGRVAGGNNEQFF
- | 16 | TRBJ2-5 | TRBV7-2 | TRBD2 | TGTGCCAGCAGCTTAGTCCAGCGGGGGGGGCAAGAGACCCAGTACTTC | CASSLVQRGGQETQYF
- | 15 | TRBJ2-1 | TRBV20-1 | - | TGCAGTGCTAGGTTGCCCTGGAGCTCCTACAATGAGCAGTTCTTC | CSARLPWSSYNEQFF
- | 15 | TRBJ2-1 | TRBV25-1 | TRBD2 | TGTGCCAGCAGTAAGCGGGGGGGCGGTTTCAATGAGCAGTTCTTC | CASSKRGGGFNEQFF
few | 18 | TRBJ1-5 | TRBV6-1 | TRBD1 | TGTGCCAGCTCGTCCGGGACAGGGGGCTGGGAAGGCAATCAGCCCCAGCATTTT | CASSSGTGGWEGNQPQHF
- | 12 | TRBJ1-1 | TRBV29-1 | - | TGCAGCATCAACCAGGGGAACACTGAAGCTTTCTTT | CSINQGNTEAFF
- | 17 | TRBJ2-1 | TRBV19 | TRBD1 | TGTGCCAGTAGTCAACTCGACAAAACGGGACAGATCAATGAGCAGTTCTTC | CASSQLDKTGQINEQFF
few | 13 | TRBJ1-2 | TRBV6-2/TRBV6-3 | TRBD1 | TGTGCCAGCAGCGGACAGGGTTCGCATGGCTACACCTTC | CASSGQGSHGYTF
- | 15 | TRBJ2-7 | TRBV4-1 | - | TGCGCCAGCAGCCAAGGCTCCTCGCCGGGCTACGAGCAGTACTTC | CASSQGSSPGYEQYF
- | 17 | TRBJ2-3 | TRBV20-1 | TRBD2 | TGCAGTGCTAGTACAGCCCGACTAGCGGGCGCAGTAGATACGCAGTATTTT | CSASTARLAGAVDTQYF
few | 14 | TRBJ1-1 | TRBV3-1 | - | TGTGCCAGCAGCCAAGACTTATCAGGGGTTGAAGCTTTCTTT | CASSQDLSGVEAFF
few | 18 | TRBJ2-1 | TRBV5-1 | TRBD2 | TGCGCCAGCAGCCCCGAAAACTCTACTAGCGGGAGGGGCAATGAGCAGTTCTTC | CASSPENSTSGRGNEQFF
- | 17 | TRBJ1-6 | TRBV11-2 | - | TGTGCCAGCAGCTTAGTTTTAGGGACCTTTTATAATTCACCCCTCCACTTT | CASSLVLGTFYNSPLHF
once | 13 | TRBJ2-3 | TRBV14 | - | TGTGCCAGCAGCCGTTGGGGAGCAGATACGCAGTATTTT | CASSRWGADTQYF
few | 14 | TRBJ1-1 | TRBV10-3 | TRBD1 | TGTGCCATCGCCGGGACAGGGACGAACACTGAAGCTTTCTTT | CAIAGTGTNTEAFF
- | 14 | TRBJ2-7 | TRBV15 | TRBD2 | TGTGCCACCAGCAGAGTGGGAGGGGATTACGAGCAGTACTTC | CATSRVGGDYEQYF
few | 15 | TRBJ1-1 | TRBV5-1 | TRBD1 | TGCGCCAGCAGCTGGGCGGGACAGGGTGGCACTGAAGCTTTCTTT | CASSWAGQGGTEAFF
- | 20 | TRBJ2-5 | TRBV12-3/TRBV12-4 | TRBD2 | TGTGCCAGCAGTCCAGCCGTTTATTCTAGCGGGGGGTCGTACCAAGAGACCCAGTACTTC | CASSPAVYSSGGSYQETQYF
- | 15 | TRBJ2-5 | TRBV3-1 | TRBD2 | TGTGCCAGCAGTCACCTAGCGGGGGGGACGAAGACCCAGTACTTC | CASSHLAGGTKTQYF
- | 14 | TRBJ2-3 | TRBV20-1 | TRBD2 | TGCAGTGCTCCGACTAGCGGGGGAGCAGATACGCAGTATTTT | CSAPTSGGADTQYF
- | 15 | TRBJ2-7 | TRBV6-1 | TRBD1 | TGTGCCAGCAGTGAAGAGCAGGGGGCGACGTACGAGCAGTACTTC | CASSEEQGATYEQYF
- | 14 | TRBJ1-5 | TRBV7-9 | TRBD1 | TGTGCCAGCAGCCTTGACAGGGGGGATCAGCCCCAGCATTTT | CASSLDRGDQPQHF